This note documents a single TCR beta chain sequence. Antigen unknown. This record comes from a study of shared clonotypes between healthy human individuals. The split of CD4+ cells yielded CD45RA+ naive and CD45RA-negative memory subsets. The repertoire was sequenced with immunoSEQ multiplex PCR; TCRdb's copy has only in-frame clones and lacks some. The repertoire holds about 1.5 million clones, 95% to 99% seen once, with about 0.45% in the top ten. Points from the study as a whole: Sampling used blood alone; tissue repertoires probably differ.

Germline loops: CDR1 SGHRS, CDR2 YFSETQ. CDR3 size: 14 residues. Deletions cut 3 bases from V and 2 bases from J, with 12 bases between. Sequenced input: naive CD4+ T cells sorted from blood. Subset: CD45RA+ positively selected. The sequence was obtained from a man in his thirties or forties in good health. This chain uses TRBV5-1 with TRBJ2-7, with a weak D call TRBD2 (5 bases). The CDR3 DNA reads TGCGCCAGCAGCTACGCCGGGAAGACCTACGAGCAGTACTTC. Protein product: CASSYAGKTYEQYF.